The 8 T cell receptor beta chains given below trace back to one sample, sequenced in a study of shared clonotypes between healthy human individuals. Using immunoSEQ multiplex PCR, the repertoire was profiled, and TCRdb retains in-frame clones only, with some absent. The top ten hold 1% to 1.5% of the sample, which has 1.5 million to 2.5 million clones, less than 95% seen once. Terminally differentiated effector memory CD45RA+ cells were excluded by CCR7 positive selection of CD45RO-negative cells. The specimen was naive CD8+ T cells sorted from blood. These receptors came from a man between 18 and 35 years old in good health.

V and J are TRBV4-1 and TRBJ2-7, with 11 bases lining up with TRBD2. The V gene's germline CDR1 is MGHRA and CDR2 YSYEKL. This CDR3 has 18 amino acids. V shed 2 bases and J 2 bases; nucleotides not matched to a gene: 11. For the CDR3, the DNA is TGCGCCAGCAGCCAATACACTCCTGGGACTAGCGGTACCTACGAGCAGTACTTC. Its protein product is CASSQYTPGTSGTYEQYF.

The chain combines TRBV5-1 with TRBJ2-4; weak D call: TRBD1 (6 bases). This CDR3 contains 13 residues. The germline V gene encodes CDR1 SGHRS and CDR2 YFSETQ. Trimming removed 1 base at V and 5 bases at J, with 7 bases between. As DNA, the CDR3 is TGCGCCAGCAGCTTGTGGACAGAAAACATTCAGTACTTC. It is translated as CASSLWTENIQYF.

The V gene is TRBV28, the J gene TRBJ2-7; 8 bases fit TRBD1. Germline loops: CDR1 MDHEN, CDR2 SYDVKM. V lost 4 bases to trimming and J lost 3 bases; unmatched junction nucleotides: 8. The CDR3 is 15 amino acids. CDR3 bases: TGTGCCAGCAGTTATGGGGACAGGAGATTCTACGAGCAGTACTTC. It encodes CASSYGDRRFYEQYF.

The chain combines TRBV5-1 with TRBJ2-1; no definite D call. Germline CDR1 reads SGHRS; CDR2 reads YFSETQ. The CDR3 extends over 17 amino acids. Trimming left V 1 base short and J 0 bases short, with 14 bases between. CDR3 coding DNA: TGCGCCAGCAGCTTGTCATATTCCTCAATCTCCTACAATGAGCAGTTCTTC. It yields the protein CASSLSYSSISYNEQFF.

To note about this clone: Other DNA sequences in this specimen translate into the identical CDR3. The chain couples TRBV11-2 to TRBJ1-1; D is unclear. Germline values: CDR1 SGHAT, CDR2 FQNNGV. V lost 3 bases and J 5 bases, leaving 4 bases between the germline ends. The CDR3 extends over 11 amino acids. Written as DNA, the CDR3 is TGTGCCAGCAGCTTTACAACTGAAGCTTTCTTT. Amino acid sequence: CASSFTTEAFF.

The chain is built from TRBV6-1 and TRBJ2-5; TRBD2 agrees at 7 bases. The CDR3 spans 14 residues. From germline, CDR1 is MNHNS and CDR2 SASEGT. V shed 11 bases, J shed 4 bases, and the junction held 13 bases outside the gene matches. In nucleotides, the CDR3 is TGTGCCGCCAACGGGGCTAGCGGTGGAGAGACCCAGTACTTC. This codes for CAANGASGGETQYF.

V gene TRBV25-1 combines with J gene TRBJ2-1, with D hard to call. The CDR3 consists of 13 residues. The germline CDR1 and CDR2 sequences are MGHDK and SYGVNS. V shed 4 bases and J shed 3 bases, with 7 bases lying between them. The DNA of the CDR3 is TGTGCCAGCAGTGGGAACAGCTACAATGAGCAGTTCTTC. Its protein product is CASSGNSYNEQFF.

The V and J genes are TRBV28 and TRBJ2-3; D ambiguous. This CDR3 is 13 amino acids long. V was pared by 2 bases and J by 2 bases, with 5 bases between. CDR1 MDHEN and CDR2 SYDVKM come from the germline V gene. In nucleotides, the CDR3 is TGTGCCAGCAGTTTACCACCCACAGATACGCAGTATTTT. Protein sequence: CASSLPPTDTQYF.